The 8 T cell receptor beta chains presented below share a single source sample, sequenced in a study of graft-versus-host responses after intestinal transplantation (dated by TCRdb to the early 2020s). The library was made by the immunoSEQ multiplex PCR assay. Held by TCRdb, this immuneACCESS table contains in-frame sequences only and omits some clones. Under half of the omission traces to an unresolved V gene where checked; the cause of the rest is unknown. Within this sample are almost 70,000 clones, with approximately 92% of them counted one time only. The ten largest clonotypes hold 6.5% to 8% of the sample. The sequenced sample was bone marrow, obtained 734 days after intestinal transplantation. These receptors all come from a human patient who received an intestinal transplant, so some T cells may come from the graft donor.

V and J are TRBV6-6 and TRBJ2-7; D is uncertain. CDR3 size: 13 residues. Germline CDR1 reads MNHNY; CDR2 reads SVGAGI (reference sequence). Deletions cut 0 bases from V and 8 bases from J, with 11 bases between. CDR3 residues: CASSYSKERKQYF. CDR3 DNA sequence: TGTGCCAGCAGTTACTCGAAAGAGAGAAAGCAGTACTTC.

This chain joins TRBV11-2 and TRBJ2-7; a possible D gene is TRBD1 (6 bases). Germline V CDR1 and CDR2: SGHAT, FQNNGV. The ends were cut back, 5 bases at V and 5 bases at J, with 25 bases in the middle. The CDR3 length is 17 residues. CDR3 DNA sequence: TGTGCCAGCAGCCGTAATGTTGTCGGGACACTAGAAAACGAGCAGTACTTC. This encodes CASSRNVVGTLENEQYF. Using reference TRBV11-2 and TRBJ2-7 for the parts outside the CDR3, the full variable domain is EAGVAQSPRYKIIEKRQSVAFWCNPISGHATLYWYQQILGQGPKLLIQFQNNGVVDDSQLPKDRFSAERLKGVDSTLKIQPAKLEDSAVYLCASSRNVVGTLENEQYFGPGTRLTVT.

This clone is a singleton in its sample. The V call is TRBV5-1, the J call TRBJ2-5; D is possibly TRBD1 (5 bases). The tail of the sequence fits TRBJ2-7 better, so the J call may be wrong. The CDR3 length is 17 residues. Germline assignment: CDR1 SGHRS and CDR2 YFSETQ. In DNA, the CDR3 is TGCGCCAGCAGCACACATGTTCGTCTGGACAAGGTCTACGAGCAGTACTTC. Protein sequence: CASSTHVRLDKVYEQYF.

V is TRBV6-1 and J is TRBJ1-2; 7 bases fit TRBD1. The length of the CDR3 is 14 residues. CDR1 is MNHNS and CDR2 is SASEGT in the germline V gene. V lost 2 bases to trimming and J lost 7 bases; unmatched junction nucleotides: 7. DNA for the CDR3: TGTGCCAGCAGTGAAAGTAGGGGGCTAGGTGGCTACACCTTC. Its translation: CASSESRGLGGYTF.

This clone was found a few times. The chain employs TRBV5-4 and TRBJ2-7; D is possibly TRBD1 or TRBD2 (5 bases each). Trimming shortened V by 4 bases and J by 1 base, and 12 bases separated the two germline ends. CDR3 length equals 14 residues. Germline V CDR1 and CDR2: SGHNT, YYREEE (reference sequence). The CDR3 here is CASSPGRDSYEQYF. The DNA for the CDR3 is TGTGCCAGCAGCCCGGGACGAGATTCCTACGAGCAGTACTTC.

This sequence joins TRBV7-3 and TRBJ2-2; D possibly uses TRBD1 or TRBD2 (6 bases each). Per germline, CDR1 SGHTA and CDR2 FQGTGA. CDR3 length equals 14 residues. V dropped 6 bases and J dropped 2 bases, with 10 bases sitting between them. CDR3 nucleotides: TGTGCCAGCAGGCGGGGACACAACACCGGGGAGCTGTTTTTT. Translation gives CASRRGHNTGELFF.

The CDR3 DNA sequence: TGTGCCAGCAGCTTGGATAGGCAAGCTAACTATGGCTACACCTTC. It codes for CASSLDRQANYGYTF. J is TRBJ1-2 and V is TRBV5-5; D gene ambiguous. CDR1 is SGHKS, CDR2 YYEKEE, per germline (reference sequence). The CDR3 is 15 residues long. Trimming pared 0 bases from V and 0 bases from J, leaving 9 bases between.

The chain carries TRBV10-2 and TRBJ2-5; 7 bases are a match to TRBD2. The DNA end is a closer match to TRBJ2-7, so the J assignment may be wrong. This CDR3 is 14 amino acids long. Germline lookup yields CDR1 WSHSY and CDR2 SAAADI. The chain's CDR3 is CASSEGTTYSEQYF. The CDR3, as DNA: TGCGCCAGCAGTGAGGGGACTACCTACTCCGAGCAGTACTTC.